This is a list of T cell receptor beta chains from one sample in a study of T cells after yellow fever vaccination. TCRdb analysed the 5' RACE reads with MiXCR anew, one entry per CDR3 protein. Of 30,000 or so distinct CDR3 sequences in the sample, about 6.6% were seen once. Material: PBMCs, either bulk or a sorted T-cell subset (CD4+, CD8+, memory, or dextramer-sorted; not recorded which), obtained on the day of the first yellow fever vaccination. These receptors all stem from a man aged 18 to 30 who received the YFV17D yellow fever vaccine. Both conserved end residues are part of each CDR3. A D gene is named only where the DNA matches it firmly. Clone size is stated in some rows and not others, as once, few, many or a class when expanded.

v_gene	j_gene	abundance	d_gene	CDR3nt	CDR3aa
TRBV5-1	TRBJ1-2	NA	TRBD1	TGCGCCAGCAGCCCGCGGGGGGGACAGGGCAATGGCTACACCTTC	CASSPRGGQGNGYTF
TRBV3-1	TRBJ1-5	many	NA	TGTGCCAGCAGCTACGGTCCGGGAAGCAATCAGCCCCAGCATTTT	CASSYGPGSNQPQHF
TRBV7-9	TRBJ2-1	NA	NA	TGTGCCAGCATGGAGGGTGGGTTCAATGAGCAGTTCTTC	CASMEGGFNEQFF
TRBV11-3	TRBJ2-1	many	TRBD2	TGTGCCAGCAGCTTAGGAGATAGCGGGCCCTACAATGAGCAGTTCTTC	CASSLGDSGPYNEQFF
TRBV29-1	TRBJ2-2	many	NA	TGCAGCGCATCAACGACTGGGTTCACCGGGGAGCTGTTTTTT	CSASTTGFTGELFF
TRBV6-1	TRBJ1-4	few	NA	TGTGCCAGCGGCGGGACCACGAGGGAAAAACTGTTTTTT	CASGGTTREKLFF
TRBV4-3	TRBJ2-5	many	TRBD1	TGCGCCAGCAGCCAAGACTACAGGGGACAAGAGACCCAGTACTTC	CASSQDYRGQETQYF
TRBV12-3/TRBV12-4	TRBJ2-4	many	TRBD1	TGTGCCAGCACCGGGGACAGGGGGAACATTCAGTACTTC	CASTGDRGNIQYF
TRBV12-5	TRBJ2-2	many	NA	TGTGCTAGTGGTTTGGTACTGCAGGGTACCGGGGAGCTGTTTTTT	CASGLVLQGTGELFF
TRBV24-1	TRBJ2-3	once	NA	TGTGCCACCTTTTCTGGAGGGAGTACGCAGTATTTT	CATFSGGSTQYF
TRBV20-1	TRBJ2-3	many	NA	TGCAGTGCAACGGACATGACAGATACGCAGTATTTT	CSATDMTDTQYF
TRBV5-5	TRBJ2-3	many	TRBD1	TGTGCCAGCAGCGACCGACAGGGGGCCACAGATACGCAGTATTTT	CASSDRQGATDTQYF
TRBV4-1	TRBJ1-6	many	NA	TGCGCCAGCAGCCGGCCCGACCTAGGGGAAGGCTCACCCCTCCACTTT	CASSRPDLGEGSPLHF
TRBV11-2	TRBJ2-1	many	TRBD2	TGTGCCAGCAGCTTAGATCTGGACGGGGGGTTCGACAATGAGCAGTTCTTC	CASSLDLDGGFDNEQFF
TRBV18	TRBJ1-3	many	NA	TGTGCCAGCTCACCAACGGGATTTGGAAACACCATATATTTT	CASSPTGFGNTIYF
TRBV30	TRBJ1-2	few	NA	TGTGCCTGGAGTAGAGACAGGCCCTATGGCTACACCTTC	CAWSRDRPYGYTF
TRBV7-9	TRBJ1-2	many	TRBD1	TGTGCCAGCAGCTTAGTTAGCGACAGGGAATATGGCTACACCTTC	CASSLVSDREYGYTF
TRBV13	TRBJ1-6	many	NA	TGTGCCAGCAGGCTAGAAAATTCACCCCTCCACTTT	CASRLENSPLHF
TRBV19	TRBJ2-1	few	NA	TGTGCCAGTAGTCAGGGGAAAGGGTTGGGGGAGCAGTTCTTC	CASSQGKGLGEQFF
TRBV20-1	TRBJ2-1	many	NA	TGCAGTGCTAGAGGATTGCGGGCTAACAATGAGCAGTTCTTC	CSARGLRANNEQFF
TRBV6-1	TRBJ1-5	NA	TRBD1	TGTGCCAGCAGTCGCGGCCGGGACAGCTACAATCAGCCCCAGCATTTT	CASSRGRDSYNQPQHF
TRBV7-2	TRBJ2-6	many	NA	TGTGCCAGCAGCTTACAATACAGCTCTGGGGCCAACGTCCTGACTTTC	CASSLQYSSGANVLTF
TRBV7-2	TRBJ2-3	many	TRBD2	TGTGCCAGCAGCTTAACCCGTAGCGGGGTCGGGACAGATACGCAGTATTTT	CASSLTRSGVGTDTQYF
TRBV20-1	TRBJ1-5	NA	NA	TGCAGTGCTTGGGGGGGTGGGGCAAGGAATCAGCCCCAGCATTTT	CSAWGGGARNQPQHF
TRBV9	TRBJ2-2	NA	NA	TGTGCCAGCAGCCCCCACACCGGGGAGCTGTTTTTT	CASSPHTGELFF
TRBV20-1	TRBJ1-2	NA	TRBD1	TGCAGTGCTAGAGCCCTGGGACAGGGGACATTCTCCTATGGCTACACCTTC	CSARALGQGTFSYGYTF
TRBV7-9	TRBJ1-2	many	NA	TGTGCCAGCGGAACAGCCTATGGCTACACCTTC	CASGTAYGYTF
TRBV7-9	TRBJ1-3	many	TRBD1	TGTGCCAGCAGCTTAGGATTTGGGACAGGGACTGGAAACACCATATATTTT	CASSLGFGTGTGNTIYF
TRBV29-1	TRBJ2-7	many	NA	TGCAGCGTTGGGAGGGGTTCCACCTACGAGCAGTACTTC	CSVGRGSTYEQYF
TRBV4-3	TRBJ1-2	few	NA	TGCGCCAGCAGCCAAGATTGGGGGCACTATGGCTACACCTTC	CASSQDWGHYGYTF